The 30 T cell receptor beta chains in this list originate from one sample, sequenced in a study of shared T cell receptors in the human thymus. Generated by immunoSEQ multiplex PCR, the TCRdb table keeps only in-frame clones and is missing some. The sample holds 600,000 to 900,000 clones; approximately 85% are singletons and the top ten take more than 0.01%. These same records also appear under a second study, on human thymus T cells.

The sample comprised thymocytes. The receptor source for this set is a girl less than two years old with a congenital heart defect.

CDR3 in amino acids: CASSSEGGQGTFQETQYF. The DNA for the CDR3 is TGTGCCAGCAGCTCAGAGGGGGGACAGGGGACATTCCAAGAGACCCAGTACTTC. V is TRBV7-2 and J is TRBJ2-5; 10 bases are shared with TRBD1. The ends lost 4 bases at V and 1 base at J; junction bases unmatched: 12. Germline V gives CDR1 SGHTA, CDR2 FQGNSA. This CDR3 region has 18 residues.

J is TRBJ2-5 and V is TRBV11-1; 9 nucleotides line up with TRBD1. Losses at the gene ends were 5 bases for V and 2 bases for J; bases not matched to a gene: 12. From germline, CDR1 is SGHAT and CDR2 FQDESV (reference sequence). The CDR3 has 17 residues. The DNA of the CDR3 is TGTGCCAGCAGCCTATTTGGACAGGGGTTGAGGCAAGAGACCCAGTACTTC. Its translation is CASSLFGQGLRQETQYF.

This clone turned up a few times. The chain uses TRBV9 and TRBJ2-5, with D perhaps matching TRBD2 (5 bases). CDR3 size: 17 residues. V was trimmed by 4 bases and J by 0 bases, leaving 19 bases between them. Per germline, CDR1 SGDLS and CDR2 YYNGEE. CDR3 DNA sequence: TGTGCCAGCAGCCCGAGGGAGTTCACCCCTCACCAAGAGACCCAGTACTTC. Its protein is CASSPREFTPHQETQYF.

In this sample, this clone turned up once. V gene TRBV4-1 combines with J gene TRBJ1-4; a weak D match, TRBD1 (5 bases). The CDR3 has 21 amino acids. V shed 4 bases and J shed 0 bases, with 27 bases lying between them. Germline V gene lookup returns CDR1 MGHRA and CDR2 YSYEKL. In DNA form, the CDR3 reads TGCGCCAGCAGCCTCAGGTTCAAGTCCCTCAACGACAGTCCAACTAATGAAAAACTGTTTTTT. Its protein product is CASSLRFKSLNDSPTNEKLFF.

This clone came up a few times. The chain joins TRBV7-8 to TRBJ1-2, with D unresolved. The V gene's germline CDR1 is SGHVS and CDR2 FQNEAQ. The CDR3 is 15 residues long. With 5 bases removed from V and 2 bases from J, the gap between germline ends came to 15 bases. CDR3 DNA: TGTGCCAGCAGCCCCCGCTCGGGAGACAACTATGGCTACACCTTC. This sequence encodes CASSPRSGDNYGYTF.

This clone has a single count. The V and J genes are TRBV9 and TRBJ2-5, with D hard to call. Germline CDR1 SGDLS, CDR2 YYNGEE. The CDR3 covers 14 residues. V shed 0 bases and J shed 4 bases, with 10 bases lying between them. The CDR3 nucleotides are TGTGCCAGCAGCGTAGGCGTTCCCCCAGAGACCCAGTACTTC. Translated, it gives CASSVGVPPETQYF.

The rearrangement links TRBV19 to TRBJ2-5; no reliable D call. V was cut by 3 bases and J by 1 base, with 9 bases left in between. The length of the CDR3 is 14 residues. Germline CDR1 LNHDA, CDR2 SQIVND (reference sequence). The CDR3 bases are TGTGCCAGTAGTATTTTCCCGGGCCAAGAGACCCAGTACTTC. Residues: CASSIFPGQETQYF.

The CDR3 is CASLGTGEMNTEAFF. CDR3 DNA sequence: TGTGCCAGCCTAGGAACAGGGGAGATGAACACTGAAGCTTTCTTT. The J gene is TRBJ1-1, the V gene TRBV27, with 7 bases lining up with TRBD1. This CDR3 contains 15 residues. CDR1 is MNHEY, CDR2 SMNVEV, per germline (reference sequence). J lost 0 bases, V lost 8 bases, and 9 bases had no gene match.

This clone was seen a handful of times. The chain combines TRBV2 with TRBJ2-1; D might be TRBD2 (7 bases). Trimming stripped 6 bases from V and 0 bases from J, with 12 bases between. CDR3 length equals 15 residues. The germline V gene encodes CDR1 SNHLY and CDR2 FYNNEI. In DNA form, the CDR3 reads TGTGCCAGCAGGGGGGGGCAGAGCTCCTACAATGAGCAGTTCTTC. Translation: CASRGGQSSYNEQFF.

The V and J genes are TRBV13 and TRBJ2-7, with D tentatively TRBD2 (6 bases). Germline V gene sequence: CDR1 PRHDT, CDR2 FYEKMQ (reference sequence). CDR3 length: 15 residues. Between the trimmed V and J ends, which lost 3 bases and 3 bases, there was a span of 15 bases. CDR3 sequence: CASSFSTGDHYEQYF. The CDR3 nucleotides read TGTGCCAGCAGCTTTTCGACGGGGGACCACTACGAGCAGTACTTC. Full variable domain (outside the CDR3, taken from reference TRBV13 and TRBJ2-7): AAGVIQSPRHLIKEKRETATLKCYPIPRHDTVYWYQQGPGQDPQFLISFYEKMQSDKGSIPDRFSAQQFSDYHSELNMSSLELGDSALYFCASSFSTGDHYEQYFGPGTRLTVT.

V usage is TRBV4-3 and J usage is TRBJ2-3; 8 bases match TRBD1. The CDR3 spans 13 residues. V was clipped by 2 bases and J by 8 bases; unmatched bases: 3. Per germline, CDR1 LGHNA and CDR2 YSLEER. The CDR3 sequence is CASSQSDRATQYF. CDR3 nucleotides: TGCGCCAGCAGCCAATCGGACAGGGCTACGCAGTATTTT.

V and J are TRBV6-6 and TRBJ1-2; a weak D match, TRBD1 (6 bases). V lost 5 bases and J 6 bases, leaving 16 bases between the germline ends. Germline lookup yields CDR1 MNHNY and CDR2 SVGAGI (reference sequence). CDR3 length equals 14 residues. The CDR3 protein is CASSPRGGDDGYTF. Written as DNA, the CDR3 is TGTGCCAGCAGTCCGCGGGGGGGCGACGATGGCTACACCTTC.

The chain couples TRBV7-4 to TRBJ2-7; 10 nucleotides agree with TRBD2. The CDR3 covers 17 residues. The germline V gene has CDR1 SGHVT and CDR2 SQSDAQ. J lost 0 bases, V lost 5 bases, and 10 bases had no gene match. The CDR3 sequence: CASSPRTSSGSSYEQYF. The CDR3 DNA reads TGTGCCAGCAGCCCCAGGACATCTAGCGGGAGCTCCTACGAGCAGTACTTC.

V and J are TRBV7-4 and TRBJ2-5, with TRBD2 matching over 10 bases. Germline-derived CDR1 and CDR2 are SGHVT and SQSDAQ. J was trimmed by 5 bases and V by 1 base; bases with no gene match: 10. The CDR3 runs 17 residues. CDR3 sequence reads: CASSLVASGGGKETQYF. CDR3 sequence (DNA): TGTGCCAGCAGCTTAGTTGCTAGCGGGGGCGGGAAGGAGACCCAGTACTTC.

The table lists this clone with a few counts. This chain uses TRBV6-1 with TRBJ2-7; 8 positions match TRBD1. V lost 6 bases to trimming and J lost 3 bases; unmatched junction nucleotides: 1. CDR1 is MNHNS and CDR2 is SASEGT in the germline V gene. The CDR3 length is 12 residues. CDR3 sequence reads: CASRDRDYEQYF. The CDR3 DNA reads TGTGCCAGCAGGGACAGGGACTACGAGCAGTACTTC.

Notes on this clone: Within the sample, other DNA sequences also encode this same CDR3. The V call is TRBV4-1, the J call TRBJ1-6; D gene unclear. The CDR3 sequence is 17 residues long. Germline loops: CDR1 MGHRA, CDR2 YSYEKL. V was trimmed by 1 base and J by 2 bases, leaving 12 bases between them. CDR3 bases: TGCGCCAGCAGCCAAGGAAGGAGGGCCCCCTATAATTCACCCCTCCACTTT. It codes for CASSQGRRAPYNSPLHF.

The J gene is TRBJ2-3, the V gene TRBV19, with TRBD2 matching over 14 bases. V shed 6 bases and J 0 bases; nucleotides not matched to a gene: 8. Germline-derived CDR1 and CDR2 are LNHDA and SQIVND (reference sequence). The CDR3 loop spans 18 amino acids. The CDR3 reads CASRPGLAGDTSTDTQYF. For the CDR3, the DNA is TGTGCCAGTAGACCGGGACTAGCGGGGGATACCAGCACAGATACGCAGTATTTT.

The chain employs TRBV11-2 and TRBJ1-2; D is unclear. Trimming removed 1 base at V and 4 bases at J, with 16 bases between. This CDR3 spans 16 amino acids. Germline CDR1 and CDR2: SGHAT and FQNNGV. The CDR3 DNA is TGTGCCAGCAGCTTAGGTGTGCGCATCGGAGTCTATGGCTACACCTTC. This translates into CASSLGVRIGVYGYTF.

The V call is TRBV6-1, the J call TRBJ1-1; tentative D call: TRBD1 (6 bases). Germline assignment: CDR1 MNHNS and CDR2 SASEGT. Trimming took off 4 bases at V and 5 bases at J, with 17 bases between the two ends. The CDR3 loop spans 15 amino acids. CDR3 region: CASSGPKGGWTEAFF. In DNA, the CDR3 is TGTGCCAGCAGTGGCCCCAAGGGGGGGTGGACTGAAGCTTTCTTT.

This chain connects TRBV19 to TRBJ1-2; D might be TRBD1 (5 bases). CDR3 length equals 14 residues. Germline values: CDR1 LNHDA, CDR2 SQIVND (reference sequence). Trimming cost V 3 bases and J 6 bases, with 14 bases left between them. CDR3 DNA: TGTGCCAGTAGTATTTTCGGCAGGGTGAATGGCTACACCTTC. This sequence encodes CASSIFGRVNGYTF.

The CDR3 loop reads CASIEDFGCTDTQYF. CDR3 in DNA: TGTGCCAGCATAGAGGACTTTGGTTGCACAGATACGCAGTATTTT. V gene TRBV6-1 combines with J gene TRBJ2-3, with TRBD2 as a possible D gene (5 bases). Between the trimmed V and J ends, which lost 7 bases and 1 base, there was a span of 15 bases. The CDR3 covers 15 residues. Germline V gene sequence: CDR1 MNHNS, CDR2 SASEGT.

The rearrangement uses TRBV5-1 and TRBJ2-7; 8 bases fit TRBD1. CDR1 SGHRS and CDR2 YFSETQ come from the germline V gene. V lost 0 bases to trimming and J lost 5 bases; unmatched junction nucleotides: 10. The CDR3 contains 16 residues. As DNA, the CDR3 is TGCGCCAGCAGCTTGGGCGACGGACAGGGTTGCGACGAGCAGTACTTC. Translation: CASSLGDGQGCDEQYF.

The rearrangement uses TRBV4-3 and TRBJ1-3; a possible D gene is TRBD1 (5 bases). Germline values: CDR1 LGHNA, CDR2 YSLEER. The ends were cut back, 1 base at V and 2 bases at J, with 15 bases in the middle. This CDR3 region has 17 residues. The CDR3 DNA reads as TGCGCCAGCAGCCAAGTCCTAGGGGAATTTCCTGGAAACACCATATATTTT. Protein product: CASSQVLGEFPGNTIYF.

The V and J genes are TRBV7-2 and TRBJ2-1, with 7 bases identical to TRBD2. CDR1 and CDR2 (germline): SGHTA, FQGNSA. V lost 3 bases and J lost 12; bases outside the gene matches: 20. The CDR3 runs 17 residues. CDR3 DNA sequence: TGTGCCAGCAGCTTCCGAACCTTAACAGGACTAGGCCTTTGGCAGTTCTTC. Translation gives CASSFRTLTGLGLWQFF. Using reference TRBV7-2 and TRBJ2-1 for the parts outside the CDR3, the full variable domain is GAGVSQSPSNKVTEKGKDVELRCDPISGHTALYWYRQSLGQGLEFLIYFQGNSAPDKSGLPSDRFSAERTGGSVSTLTIQRTQQEDSAVYLCASSFRTLTGLGLWQFFGPGTRLTVL.

The chain joins TRBV10-3 to TRBJ1-4; 7 bases match TRBD1. From germline, CDR1 is ENHRY and CDR2 SYGVKD. The CDR3 extends over 17 amino acids. V was pared by 10 bases and J by 3 bases, with 17 bases of the junction left unmatched. As DNA, the CDR3 is TGTGCCACGGGACAGAAAAGGAGAGGGTGGCCTAATGAAAAACTGTTTTTT. This gives the protein CATGQKRRGWPNEKLFF.

The CDR3 region has the DNA TGTGCTAGTGGTTGCCAGAGGGCAGCGATGAACACTGAAGCTTTCTTT. This encodes CASGCQRAAMNTEAFF. This rearrangement joins TRBV12-5 to TRBJ1-1; no definite D call. CDR1 and CDR2 (germline): LGHNT, FRNRAP. Trimming pared 4 bases from V and 0 bases from J, leaving 15 bases between. The CDR3 extends over 16 amino acids.

The CDR3 protein is CASSARSDRGNQPQHF. DNA of the CDR3: TGTGCCAGCAGTGCTCGTTCGGACAGGGGAAATCAGCCCCAGCATTTT. This rearrangement joins TRBV25-1 to TRBJ1-5, with 9 bases matching TRBD1. CDR1 and CDR2 (germline): MGHDK, SYGVNS. CDR3 length: 16 amino acids. V lost 4 bases to trimming and J lost 4 bases; unmatched junction nucleotides: 8.

This rearrangement joins TRBV5-1 to TRBJ2-7, with 9 bases fitting TRBD1. Germline V lookup: CDR1 SGHRS, CDR2 YFSETQ. After removal of 4 bases from V and 1 base from J, the junction contained 6 bases not matched to a gene. The CDR3 runs to 15 residues. The CDR3 here is CASSQLTGGSYEQYF. The DNA for the CDR3 is TGCGCCAGCAGCCAGCTGACAGGGGGGTCCTACGAGCAGTACTTC. The whole variable domain, filled in from reference TRBV5-1 and TRBJ2-7, reads KAGVTQTPRYLIKTRGQQVTLSCSPISGHRSVSWYQQTPGQGLQFLFEYFSETQRNKGNFPGRFSGRQFSNSRSEMNVSTLELGDSALYLCASSQLTGGSYEQYFGPGTRLTVT.

This CDR3 is CASSHTNEVDGSSNYGYTF. Written as DNA, the CDR3 is TGTGCCAGCAGCCATACTAACGAGGTTGATGGGAGCTCTAACTATGGCTACACCTTC. The chain uses TRBV7-4 and TRBJ1-2; D remains unclear. Germline V gives CDR1 SGHVT, CDR2 SQSDAQ. V lost 5 bases and J 0 bases, leaving 25 bases between the germline ends. The CDR3 consists of 19 residues.

The rearrangement links TRBV2 to TRBJ1-3; D is unresolved. Germline CDR1 is SNHLY and CDR2 is FYNNEI. The CDR3 runs 14 residues. The V end was cut by 10 bases, the J end by 0 bases, with 13 bases between. The CDR3 sequence: CATPAGSSGNTIYF. CDR3 DNA sequence: TGTGCCACCCCGGCGGGGAGCTCTGGAAACACCATATATTTT.